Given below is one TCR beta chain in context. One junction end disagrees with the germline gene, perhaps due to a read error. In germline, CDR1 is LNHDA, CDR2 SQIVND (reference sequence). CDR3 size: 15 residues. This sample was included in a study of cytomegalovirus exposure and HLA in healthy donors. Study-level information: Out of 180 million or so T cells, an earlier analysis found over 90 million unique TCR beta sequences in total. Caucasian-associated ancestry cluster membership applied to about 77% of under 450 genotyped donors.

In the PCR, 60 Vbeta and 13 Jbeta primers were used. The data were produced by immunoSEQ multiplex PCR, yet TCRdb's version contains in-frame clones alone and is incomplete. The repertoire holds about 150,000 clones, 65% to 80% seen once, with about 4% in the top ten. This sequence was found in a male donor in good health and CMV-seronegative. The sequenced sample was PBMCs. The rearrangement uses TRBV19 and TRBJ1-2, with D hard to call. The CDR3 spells CASSSQGTANYGHTF. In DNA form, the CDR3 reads TGTGCCAGTAGTAGTCAAGGCACGGCTAACTATGGCCACACCTTC. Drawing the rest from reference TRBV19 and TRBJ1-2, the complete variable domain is DGGITQSPKYLFRKEGQNVTLSCEQNLNHDAMYWYRQDPGQGLRLIYYSQIVNDFQKGDIAEGYSVSREKKESFPLTVTSAQKNPTAFYLCASSSQGTANYGHTFGSGTRLTVV.